This entry lists 10 T cell receptor beta chains sequenced from one sample in a study of cytomegalovirus exposure and HLA in healthy donors. A multiplex PCR was run with 60 Vbeta primers and 13 Jbeta primers. The table came from immunoSEQ multiplex PCR; TCRdb's copy has only in-frame clones and leaves some out. The sample has 150,000 to 200,000 clones, more than 60% seen once. Sequenced input: PBMCs. The receptors derive from a woman aged 25 to 39 in good health and CMV-seropositive.

The chain couples TRBV6-1 to TRBJ2-1; D is possibly TRBD2 (6 bases). Per germline, CDR1 MNHNS and CDR2 SASEGT. CDR3 size: 14 residues. Trimming removed 4 bases at V and 9 bases at J, with 16 bases between. The CDR3 DNA sequence: TGTGCCAGCAGTGTTGGGAGGCGAACCACTGAGCAGTTCTTC. Residues: CASSVGRRTTEQFF.

The V and J genes are TRBV5-1 and TRBJ1-1; D gene uncertain. Deletions cut 7 bases from V and 2 bases from J, with 12 bases between. CDR3 size: 13 residues. Germline CDR1 is SGHRS and CDR2 is YFSETQ. CDR3 coding DNA: TGCGCCAGCGGAGTCTCGCAAAACACTGAAGCTTTCTTT. Encoded protein: CASGVSQNTEAFF.

The rearrangement uses TRBV6-1 and TRBJ2-7, with D perhaps TRBD1 (5 bases). Germline CDR1 reads MNHNS; CDR2 reads SASEGT. V was trimmed by 2 bases and J by 5 bases, leaving 13 bases between them. CDR3 size: 14 residues. CDR3 nucleotides: TGTGCCAGCAGTGAATCCGGCAGGGCGCACGAGCAGTACTTC. It encodes CASSESGRAHEQYF.

The chain is built from TRBV2 and TRBJ2-1; 13 bases match TRBD2. V shed 1 base and J 6 bases; nucleotides not matched to a gene: 3. The CDR3 has 16 residues. The germline CDR1 and CDR2 sequences are SNHLY and FYNNEI. CDR3 sequence reads: CASSEVGLAGSNEQFF. DNA for the CDR3: TGTGCCAGCAGTGAAGTGGGACTAGCGGGATCCAATGAGCAGTTCTTC.

The rearrangement uses TRBV28 and TRBJ1-2; D unresolved. From germline, CDR1 is MDHEN and CDR2 SYDVKM. V lost 6 bases and J lost 0, with 11 bases in between. This CDR3 has 14 amino acids. CDR3 coding DNA: TGTGCCAGCAGGGAGCCGGGTGCTAACTATGGCTACACCTTC. It codes for CASREPGANYGYTF.

The rearrangement joins TRBV5-5 to TRBJ2-5; 14 bases are a match to TRBD2. J gave up 4 bases and V 4 bases, and 6 bases lay outside the gene matches. The CDR3 has 16 residues. Looked up from germline, CDR1 is SGHKS and CDR2 is YYEKEE (reference sequence). The CDR3 nucleotides are TGTGCCAGCAGCGGCGCCGGGACTAGCGGGAGAGAGACCCAGTACTTC. As protein: CASSGAGTSGRETQYF.

This clone was detected only a few times. The rearrangement links TRBV10-2 to TRBJ2-1, with 15 bases that match TRBD2. Germline CDR1 is WSHSY and CDR2 is SAAADI. The CDR3 is 16 amino acids. V lost 5 bases to trimming and J lost 9 bases; unmatched junction nucleotides: 8. The CDR3 loop reads CASSIGLAGGASEQFF. DNA for the CDR3: TGCGCCAGCAGTATAGGACTAGCGGGAGGGGCAAGTGAGCAGTTCTTC.

This clone was seen more than once but under ten times. This rearrangement joins TRBV11-2 to TRBJ2-7; 7 bases agree with TRBD2. The CDR3 loop spans 15 amino acids. With 1 base clipped from V and 5 bases from J, the junction kept 8 bases outside the gene matches. The germline gives CDR1 SGHAT, CDR2 FQNNGV. Here the CDR3 reads CASSLAQSGIHEQYF. The CDR3 DNA reads as TGTGCCAGCAGCTTAGCCCAGAGCGGGATTCACGAGCAGTACTTC.

V usage is TRBV15 and J usage is TRBJ2-7, with 13 positions matching TRBD2. The germline gives CDR1 LNHNV, CDR2 YYDKDF (reference sequence). The CDR3 totals 15 residues. With V trimmed by 4 bases and J by 1 base, 1 base remained unmatched. The CDR3 nucleotides are TGTGCCACCAGCATGGGACTAGCGGGATCCTACGAGCAGTACTTC. Its protein product is CATSMGLAGSYEQYF. Variable domain in full (rest from reference TRBV15 and TRBJ2-7): DAMVIQNPRYQVTQFGKPVTLSCSQTLNHNVMYWYQQKSSQAPKLLFHYYDKDFNNEADTPDNFQSRRPNTSFCFLDIRSPGLGDTAMYLCATSMGLAGSYEQYFGPGTRLTVT.

This clone was seen more than once but under ten times. This chain links TRBV2 with TRBJ2-5, with 12 bases identical to TRBD1. The V segment lost 3 bases and the J segment 5 bases; nucleotides outside the gene matches: 4. Per the germline V gene, CDR1 is SNHLY and CDR2 is FYNNEI. This CDR3 comprises 15 residues. CDR3 sequence (DNA): TGTGCCAGCAGTGAGGGGGACAGGGGGCTTGAGACCCAGTACTTC. This translates into CASSEGDRGLETQYF.